This passage covers 7 T cell receptor beta chains from one sample sequenced in a study of cytomegalovirus exposure and HLA in healthy donors (dated by TCRdb to about 2017). The library relied on the immunoSEQ multiplex PCR assay. The multiplex PCR relied on a mix of 60 forward primers for TCR Vbeta segments and 13 reverse primers for TCR Jbeta segments. Imported from immuneACCESS, the table was reduced by TCRdb to in-frame sequences with V and J called. These copies leave out some clones; in studies compared against another copy, an unresolved V gene accounts for under half, and the cause of the remainder is not known. The table for this sample lists under 110,000 clones; 70% to 80% of them were counted only once. The ten largest account for around 3.4% of the sample. Sequencing was carried out using PBMCs. These receptors were collected from a man between 60 and 75 years old in good health and CMV-seronegative.

V usage is TRBV7-2 and J usage is TRBJ2-1, with TRBD1 identical over 11 bases. Trimming cost V 4 bases and J 4 bases; bases outside gene matches: 3. Germline lookup yields CDR1 SGHTA and CDR2 FQGNSA. The CDR3 has 15 amino acids. The chain's CDR3 is CASSYGQGAYNEQFF. The CDR3 nucleotides read TGTGCCAGCAGCTACGGACAGGGGGCTTACAATGAGCAGTTCTTC.

V gene TRBV5-6 combines with J gene TRBJ2-1, with D possibly being TRBD1 (6 bases). The length of the CDR3 is 12 residues. V shed 3 bases and J shed 6 bases, with 7 bases lying between them. Germline loops: CDR1 SGHDT, CDR2 YYEEEE. This chain's CDR3 is CASSYRANEQFF. CDR3 coding DNA: TGTGCCAGCAGCTACAGGGCCAATGAGCAGTTCTTC.

This chain joins TRBV5-1 and TRBJ1-1; tentative D call: TRBD1 (5 bases). CDR3 length: 15 residues. V was trimmed by 0 bases and J by 0 bases, leaving 9 bases between them. From germline, CDR1 is SGHRS and CDR2 YFSETQ. CDR3 amino acids: CASSLDGGMNTEAFF. The CDR3 region has the DNA TGCGCCAGCAGCTTGGATGGGGGGATGAACACTGAAGCTTTCTTT.

CDR3 in DNA: TGTGCCAGCAGCTTAGGACGCCCCGCGACAGCGGGGGCCTCCTACGAGCAGTACGTC. It translates to CASSLGRPATAGASYEQYV. The chain couples TRBV11-3 to TRBJ2-7, with TRBD2 matching over 8 bases. J gave up 0 bases and V 1 base, and 14 bases lay outside the gene matches. This CDR3 has 19 residues. From germline, CDR1 is SGHNT and CDR2 YENEEA.

In DNA form, the CDR3 reads TGTGCCAGCACCAGGACAGGGGGCCCCCACGAGCAGTACGTC. This encodes CASTRTGGPHEQYV. The genes are TRBV2 and TRBJ2-7, with TRBD1 matching over 11 bases. The CDR3 spans 14 residues. J was trimmed by 5 bases and V by 7 bases; bases with no gene match: 7. Germline loops: CDR1 SNHLY, CDR2 FYNNEI.

The chain links TRBV6-6 to TRBJ2-2; 8 nucleotides agree with TRBD2. CDR3 length: 16 amino acids. Trimming at V came to 1 base and at J to 4 bases, leaving 5 bases not matched to a gene. Germline loops: CDR1 MNHNY, CDR2 SVGAGI (reference sequence). CDR3: CASSYYGGAGTGELFF. The CDR3 DNA reads as TGTGCCAGCAGTTACTACGGGGGGGCCGGCACCGGGGAGCTGTTTTTT.

In its sample, this clone was seen a few times. The chain links TRBV15 to TRBJ1-5; 9 bases align to TRBD1. Germline V CDR1 and CDR2: LNHNV, YYDKDF (reference sequence). Trimming removed 3 bases from V and 3 bases from J; junction bases left unmatched: 12. The CDR3 runs to 18 residues. The CDR3 here is CATSRVSGTGFFNQPQHF. The DNA for the CDR3 is TGTGCCACCAGCAGGGTCTCCGGGACAGGGTTCTTCAATCAGCCCCAGCATTTT.